The 14 T cell receptor beta chains in this list originate from one sample, sequenced in a study of spatial heterogeneity in lung cancer. Time point of the sample: sample taken at primary tumor resection. The input material, whole RNA from tumor, nontumor lung or frozen PBMC, was sequenced unsorted. TCRdb recomputed calls from the 5' RACE reads with MiXCR, one row per CDR3 protein. The sample has some 70,000 distinct CDR3 sequences, roughly 14% seen once. Specimen: PBMCs, collected at surgery. The receptor source for this set is a male donor with early-stage non-small cell lung cancer.

The V and J genes are TRBV2 and TRBJ2-7; TRBD2 matches 7 bases. Germline V gene data show CDR1 as SNHLY and CDR2 as FYNNEI. V shed 6 bases, J shed 6 bases, and the junction held 14 bases outside the gene matches. This CDR3 region has 15 residues. The CDR3 bases are TGTGCCAGCAGCCAACAGGTGGGAGGGTTCGGCGAGCAGTACTTC. It yields the protein CASSQQVGGFGEQYF.

This clonotype was seen a handful of times. The J gene is TRBJ1-1, the V gene TRBV11-2; 8 bases align to TRBD1. There are 14 residues in the CDR3. The germline CDR1 and CDR2 sequences are SGHAT and FQNNGV. The ends lost 2 bases at V and 4 bases at J; junction bases unmatched: 3. The CDR3: CASSLITGGTEAFF. CDR3 DNA: TGTGCCAGCAGCTTAATAACAGGGGGCACTGAAGCTTTCTTT.

This clonotype was counted a single time. The chain couples TRBV30 to TRBJ2-1; D remains unclear. Germline loops: CDR1 GTSNPN, CDR2 SVGIG (reference sequence). V lost 5 bases, J lost 0 bases, and 5 bases lay in between. The CDR3 consists of 12 residues. The CDR3 loop is CAWESSYNEQFF. The CDR3 DNA reads as TGTGCCTGGGAGAGCTCCTACAATGAGCAGTTCTTC.

Many counts were recorded for this clonotype. The chain has TRBV6-5 and TRBJ1-1, with unresolved D. This CDR3 has 14 amino acids. Trimming removed 1 base at V and 4 bases at J, with 10 bases between. The germline CDR1 and CDR2 sequences are MNHEY and SVGAGI. The CDR3: CASSYFAGSTEAFF. In DNA form, the CDR3 reads TGTGCCAGCAGTTACTTCGCCGGGAGCACTGAAGCTTTCTTT.

At least ten counts were recorded for this clonotype. V gene TRBV6-5 combines with J gene TRBJ2-7; tentative D call: TRBD1 (7 bases). The V gene lost 0 bases and the J gene lost 5 bases, with 11 bases spanning the gap. This CDR3 region has 14 residues. CDR1 is MNHEY and CDR2 is SVGAGI in the germline V gene. CDR3 DNA: TGTGCCAGCAGTTACTCGAGCAGGGGGGACGAGCAGTACTTC. The encoded protein is CASSYSSRGDEQYF.

The chain carries TRBV27 and TRBJ2-5; D may be TRBD1 or TRBD2 (6 bases each). CDR3 size: 15 residues. The ends were cut back, 2 bases at V and 4 bases at J, with 14 bases in the middle. Germline V gene lookup returns CDR1 MNHEY and CDR2 SMNVEV (reference sequence). The CDR3 nucleotides read TGTGCCAGCAGTTTAGGCGGAGGAGGGGGAGAGACCCAGTACTTC. This encodes CASSLGGGGGETQYF.

This clonotype was observed at least ten times. This chain uses TRBV9 with TRBJ2-7; TRBD2 is a possible D gene (5 bases). The CDR3 is 16 residues long. Trimming took 4 bases from V and 0 from J, leaving 17 bases between them. Looked up from germline, CDR1 is SGDLS and CDR2 is YYNGEE. The CDR3 here is CASSPDLGGSSYEQYF. The CDR3 bases are TGTGCCAGCAGCCCCGATCTAGGAGGCAGCTCCTACGAGCAGTACTTC.

This chain links TRBV12-3 or TRBV12-4 with TRBJ2-4; 13 nucleotides align to TRBD2. J gave up 3 bases and V 5 bases, and 4 bases lay outside the gene matches. The CDR3 totals 16 residues. This chain's CDR3 is CASSTRLAGGKNIQYF. CDR3 sequence (DNA): TGTGCCAGCAGTACCCGACTAGCGGGGGGCAAAAACATTCAGTACTTC.

This clonotype was seen a single time. This chain uses TRBV7-8 with TRBJ1-2, with 7 bases identical to TRBD1. The V and J ends lost 5 bases and 2 bases, in that order; junction bases with no gene match: 8. CDR1 is SGHVS, CDR2 FQNEAQ, per germline. The CDR3 has 15 residues. Here the CDR3 reads CASSKRDSLNYGYTF. Written as DNA, the CDR3 is TGTGCCAGCAGCAAAAGGGACAGCCTGAACTATGGCTACACCTTC.

This chain joins TRBV15 and TRBJ2-1; TRBD2 matches 13 bases. CDR1 and CDR2 from the germline V gene are LNHNV and YYDKDF (reference sequence). The ends lost 3 bases at V and 7 bases at J; junction bases unmatched: 6. This CDR3 is built from 16 residues. In nucleotides, the CDR3 is TGTGCCACCAGCAGGGACCCGGGACTAGCGGGGAATGAGCAGTTCTTC. Translation gives CATSRDPGLAGNEQFF. Together with reference TRBV15 and TRBJ2-1, the CDR3 gives the full variable domain: DAMVIQNPRYQVTQFGKPVTLSCSQTLNHNVMYWYQQKSSQAPKLLFHYYDKDFNNEADTPDNFQSRRPNTSFCFLDIRSPGLGDTAMYLCATSRDPGLAGNEQFFGPGTRLTVL.

The chain is built from TRBV12-3 or TRBV12-4 and TRBJ2-3; D unclear. This CDR3 region has 11 residues. Trimming took 3 bases from V and 7 from J, leaving 5 bases between them. CDR3 in amino acids: CASSFGNTQYF. Here the CDR3 DNA reads TGTGCCAGCAGTTTCGGTAATACGCAGTATTTT.

J is TRBJ2-2 and V is TRBV7-2, with 7 bases that match TRBD1. The CDR3 totals 16 residues. Germline V gene sequence: CDR1 SGHTA, CDR2 FQGNSA. Trimming cost V 3 bases and J 1 base; bases outside gene matches: 5. The DNA of the CDR3 is TGTGCCAGCAGCTTGTACAGGGGACGGAACACCGGGGAGCTGTTTTTT. Amino acids: CASSLYRGRNTGELFF.

This clonotype appeared a few times. This rearrangement joins TRBV20-1 to TRBJ2-1; tentatively, D is TRBD1 or TRBD2 (5 bases each). The CDR3 consists of 13 residues. In germline, CDR1 is DFQATT, CDR2 SNEGSKA (reference sequence). Trimming pared 3 bases from V and 7 bases from J, leaving 13 bases between. DNA for the CDR3: TGCAGTGCTAGCCGAGGGACCAATAATGAGCAGTTCTTC. Its protein product is CSASRGTNNEQFF.

This clonotype was detected only a few times. This chain uses TRBV19 with TRBJ2-5; 12 bases are shared with TRBD2. Germline V gene sequence: CDR1 LNHDA, CDR2 SQIVND (reference sequence). The ends lost 5 bases at V and 5 bases at J; junction bases unmatched: 6. This CDR3 contains 15 residues. The CDR3 DNA reads as TGTGCCAGTAGTTGGCGGGGACTAGCGGGTGAGACCCAGTACTTC. The encoded protein is CASSWRGLAGETQYF.